The 10 T cell receptor beta chains below come from one sample, sequenced in a study of cytomegalovirus exposure and HLA in healthy donors (dated by TCRdb to 2017 to 2019). Library method: the immunoSEQ multiplex PCR assay. For the multiplex PCR, a mixture combining 60 forward primers for TCR Vbeta segments and 13 reverse primers for TCR Jbeta segments was used. Here the immuneACCESS table is served through TCRdb, limited to in-frame sequences with V and J called. Missing clones are a known gap in these copies; in checked studies unresolved V genes cover under half, and the rest lacks a known reason. The sample includes some 120,000 clones, with approximately 84% observed a single time. The top ten clones comprise 0.2% to 0.3% of the sample. Sequencing was performed on PBMCs. The source is a man over 45 in good health and CMV-seronegative.

The CDR3 DNA follows: TGTGCCAGCAGTCCCCCGAGGAGTGATGGCTACACCTTC. It yields the protein CASSPPRSDGYTF. V is TRBV28 and J is TRBJ1-2; D uncertain. V dropped 5 bases and J dropped 6 bases, with 13 bases sitting between them. This CDR3 spans 13 amino acids. Germline-derived CDR1 and CDR2 are MDHEN and SYDVKM.

J is TRBJ1-5 and V is TRBV6-1; TRBD1 aligns across 7 bases. The J segment lost 2 bases and the V segment lost 7 bases, leaving 8 bases of the junction unmatched. The CDR3 extends over 15 amino acids. CDR1 and CDR2 (germline): MNHNS, SASEGT. Written as DNA, the CDR3 is TGTGCCAGCATTCGAGACAGGGCGGGCAATCAGCCCCAGCATTTT. This encodes CASIRDRAGNQPQHF.

In its sample, this clone was seen once. The CDR3 DNA follows: TGTGCCAGCAGCTCTTCACGAGAACCCCTCCACTTT. Translating it yields CASSSSREPLHF. V and J are TRBV7-9 and TRBJ1-6; no clear D gene. Per germline, CDR1 SEHNR and CDR2 FQNEAQ (reference sequence). The V gene lost 4 bases and the J gene lost 12 bases, with 10 bases spanning the gap. CDR3 length: 12 residues.

This rearrangement joins TRBV27 to TRBJ2-7; D unresolved. Germline CDR1 reads MNHEY; CDR2 reads SMNVEV (reference sequence). CDR3 size: 13 residues. V lost 6 bases and J lost 6, with 15 bases in between. CDR3 bases: TGTGCCAGCAGGCAAAACAGCCAAGCCGAGCAGTACTTC. Translated: CASRQNSQAEQYF.

V and J are TRBV19 and TRBJ2-7; D remains unclear. The V end lost 3 bases, the J end lost 3 bases, and 6 bases lay between the germline ends. Per the germline V gene, CDR1 is LNHDA and CDR2 is SQIVND (reference sequence). The CDR3 runs to 12 residues. The CDR3 DNA is TGTGCCAGTAGTATCGGCGGCTACGAGCAGTACTTC. Translating it yields CASSIGGYEQYF. Together with reference TRBV19 and TRBJ2-7, the CDR3 gives the full variable domain: DGGITQSPKYLFRKEGQNVTLSCEQNLNHDAMYWYRQDPGQGLRLIYYSQIVNDFQKGDIAEGYSVSREKKESFPLTVTSAQKNPTAFYLCASSIGGYEQYFGPGTRLTVT.

This chain connects TRBV6-5 to TRBJ1-6; D unresolved. Germline V gives CDR1 MNHEY, CDR2 SVGAGI. The CDR3 covers 15 residues. Trimming stripped 7 bases from V and 8 bases from J, with 18 bases between. The CDR3 reads CASKRSGPDDSPLHF. The CDR3 DNA sequence: TGTGCCAGCAAGAGGAGCGGGCCTGATGATTCACCCCTCCACTTT.

This clone was counted a few times. The chain is built from TRBV5-5 and TRBJ1-2, with 8 bases identical to TRBD1. Per the germline V gene, CDR1 is SGHKS and CDR2 is YYEKEE (reference sequence). Germline trimming cut 4 bases from V and 8 bases from J; bases unmatched to any gene: 7. The CDR3 loop spans 13 amino acids. CDR3 DNA sequence: TGTGCCAGCAGCAATACAGGGGGTCGGGGCTACACCTTC. Protein: CASSNTGGRGYTF.

The rearrangement joins TRBV21-1 to TRBJ2-7; TRBD1 is the table's D call and was not checked against the DNA. TRBV21-1 corresponds to a pseudogene. This CDR3 spans 15 amino acids. The CDR3 bases are TGTGCCAGCAGCAAACCGACAGGAGGTATGTGGGAGCAGTACTTC. This translates into CASSKPTGGMWEQYF.

The V and J genes are TRBV9 and TRBJ2-2, with 8 bases fitting TRBD2. J was trimmed by 7 bases and V by 4 bases; bases with no gene match: 6. Germline V lookup: CDR1 SGDLS, CDR2 YYNGEE. The CDR3 sequence is 14 residues long. The DNA of the CDR3 is TGTGCCAGCAGCACTGCTAGCGGGTACGGGGAGCTGTTTTTT. Encoded protein: CASSTASGYGELFF.

V is TRBV14 and J is TRBJ2-3; 10 bases are a match to TRBD1. V was pared by 4 bases and J by 0 bases, with 4 bases of the junction left unmatched. CDR1 is SGHDN and CDR2 is FVKESK in the germline V gene. The CDR3 consists of 16 residues. The CDR3 nucleotides are TGTGCCAGCAGCCCTTGGACAGGGGGGAGCACAGATACGCAGTATTTT. Translating gives CASSPWTGGSTDTQYF.